The subject of this entry is one TCR beta chain. The antigen remains undetermined. This entry belongs to a study of type 1 regulatory T cells. For the study at large: This in vitro CD4 product, T-allo10, is enriched for Tr1 cells and alloantigen-specific.

Graft donor-derived T-allo10 cells were described as host-alloantigen-specific, anergic, and alloantigen-specifically suppressive. Trimming removed 2 bases at V and 0 bases at J, with 7 bases between. In germline, CDR1 is SGHVS, CDR2 FNYEAQ. The CDR3 contains 14 residues. TCRdb ran MiXCR on the reads and lists one entry per CDR3 protein. The table includes roughly 71,000 distinct CDR3 sequences, 50% to 70% detected once. This clonotype was sampled from a human donor in good health. Sequenced sample: cultured T cells, either the whole culture or a sorted T cell fraction (not recorded which). As to subset: Tr1-enriched cell product generated in vitro against host alloantigens. The rearrangement uses TRBV7-6 and TRBJ1-1; no firm D call. The CDR3 DNA sequence: TGTGCCAGCAGCTTACACGGGTTGAACACTGAAGCTTTCTTT. This translates into CASSLHGLNTEAFF.